Here is one T cell receptor (beta chain) with its context. Its antigen remains unknown. This entry comes from a study of cytomegalovirus exposure and HLA in healthy donors. Study background: HLA-typed donors were the source of about 81 million unique TCRs held in an early data release.

Trimming took 3 bases from V and 15 from J, leaving 14 bases between them. The V gene's germline CDR1 is MDHEN and CDR2 SYDVKM. This CDR3 comprises 12 residues. The study ran its PCR with 60 Vbeta and 13 Jbeta primers. Repertoires were generated with immunoSEQ multiplex PCR, while TCRdb's copy carries only in-frame clones and drops some. The sample consists of 93,000 or so clones, 84% of them appearing once. Broader study findings: Later analysis placed DRB1 highest and HLA-C lowest in TCR association rates, which differed by HLA locus.

The V call is TRBV28, the J call TRBJ1-4; D is ambiguous. This clonotype originated in a woman aged 18-35 years in good health and CMV-seropositive. Sequencing was carried out using PBMCs. For the CDR3, the DNA is TGTGCCAGCAGTTTGGTTGGCAGTACCGTGTTTTTT. It encodes CASSLVGSTVFF.